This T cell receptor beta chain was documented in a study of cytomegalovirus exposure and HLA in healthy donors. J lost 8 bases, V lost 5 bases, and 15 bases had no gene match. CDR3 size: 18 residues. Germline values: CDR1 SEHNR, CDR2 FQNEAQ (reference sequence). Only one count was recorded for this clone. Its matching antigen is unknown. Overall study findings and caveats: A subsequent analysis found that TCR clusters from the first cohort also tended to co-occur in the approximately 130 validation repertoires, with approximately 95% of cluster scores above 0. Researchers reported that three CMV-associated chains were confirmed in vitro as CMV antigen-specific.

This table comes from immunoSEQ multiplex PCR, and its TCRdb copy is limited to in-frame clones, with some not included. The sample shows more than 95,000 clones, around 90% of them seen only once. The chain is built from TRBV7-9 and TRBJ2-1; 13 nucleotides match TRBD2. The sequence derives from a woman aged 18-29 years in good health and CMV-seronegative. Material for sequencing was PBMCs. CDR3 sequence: CASSPQGSGLAGEYEQFF. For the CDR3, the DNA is TGTGCCAGCAGCCCTCAGGGGAGCGGACTAGCGGGAGAGTATGAGCAGTTCTTC.